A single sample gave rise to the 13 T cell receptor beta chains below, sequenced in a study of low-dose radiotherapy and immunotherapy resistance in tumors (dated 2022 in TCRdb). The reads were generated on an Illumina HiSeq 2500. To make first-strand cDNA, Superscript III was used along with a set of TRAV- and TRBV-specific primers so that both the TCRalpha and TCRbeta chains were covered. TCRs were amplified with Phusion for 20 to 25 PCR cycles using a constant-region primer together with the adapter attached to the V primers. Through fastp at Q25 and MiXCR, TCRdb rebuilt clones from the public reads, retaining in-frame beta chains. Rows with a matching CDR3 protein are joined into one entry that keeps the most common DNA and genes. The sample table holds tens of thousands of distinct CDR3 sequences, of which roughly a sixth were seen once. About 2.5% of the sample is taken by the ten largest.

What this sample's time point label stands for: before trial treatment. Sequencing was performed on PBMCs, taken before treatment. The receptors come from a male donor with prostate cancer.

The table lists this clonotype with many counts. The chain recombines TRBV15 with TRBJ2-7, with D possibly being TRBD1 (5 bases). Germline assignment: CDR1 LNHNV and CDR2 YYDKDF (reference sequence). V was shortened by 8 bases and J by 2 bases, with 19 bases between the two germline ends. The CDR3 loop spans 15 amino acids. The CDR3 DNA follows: TGTGCCACCTCCTCCTCAGGGATGAAAGCCTACGAGCAGTACTTC. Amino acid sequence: CATSSSGMKAYEQYF.

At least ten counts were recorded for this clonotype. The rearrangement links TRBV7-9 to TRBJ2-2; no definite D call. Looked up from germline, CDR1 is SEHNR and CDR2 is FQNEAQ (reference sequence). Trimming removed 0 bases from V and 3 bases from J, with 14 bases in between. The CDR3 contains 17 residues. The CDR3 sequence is CASSLAGQSPYTGELFF. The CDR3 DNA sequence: TGTGCCAGCAGCTTAGCCGGTCAGAGTCCTTACACCGGGGAGCTGTTTTTT. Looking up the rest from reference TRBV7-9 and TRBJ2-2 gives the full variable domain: DTGVSQNPRHKITKRGQNVTFRCDPISEHNRLYWYRQTLGQGPEFLTYFQNEAQLEKSRLLSDRFSAERPKGSFSTLEIQRTEQGDSAMYLCASSLAGQSPYTGELFFGEGSRLTVL.

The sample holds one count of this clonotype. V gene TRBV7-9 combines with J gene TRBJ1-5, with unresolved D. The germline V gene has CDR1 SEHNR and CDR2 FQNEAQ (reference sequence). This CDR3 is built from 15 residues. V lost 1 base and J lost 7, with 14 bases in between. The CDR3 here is CASSLGGLFGQPQHF. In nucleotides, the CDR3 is TGTGCCAGCAGCTTAGGAGGACTGTTCGGACAGCCCCAGCATTTT.

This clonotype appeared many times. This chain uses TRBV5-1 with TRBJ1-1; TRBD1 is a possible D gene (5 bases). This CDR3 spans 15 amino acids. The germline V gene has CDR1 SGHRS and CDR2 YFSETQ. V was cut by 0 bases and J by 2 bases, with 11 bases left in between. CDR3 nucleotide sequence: TGCGCCAGCAGCTTGGAAGGGGTTGGCAACACTGAAGCTTTCTTT. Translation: CASSLEGVGNTEAFF.

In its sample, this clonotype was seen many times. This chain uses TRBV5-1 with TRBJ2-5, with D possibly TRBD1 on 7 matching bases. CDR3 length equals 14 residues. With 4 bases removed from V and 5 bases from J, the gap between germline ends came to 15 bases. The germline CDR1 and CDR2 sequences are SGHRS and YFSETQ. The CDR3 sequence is CASSIDRAGETQYF. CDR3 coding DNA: TGCGCCAGCAGCATCGACAGGGCGGGGGAGACCCAGTACTTC. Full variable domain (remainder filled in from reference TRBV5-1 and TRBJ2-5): KAGVTQTPRYLIKTRGQQVTLSCSPISGHRSVSWYQQTPGQGLQFLFEYFSETQRNKGNFPGRFSGRQFSNSRSEMNVSTLELGDSALYLCASSIDRAGETQYFGPGTRLLVL.

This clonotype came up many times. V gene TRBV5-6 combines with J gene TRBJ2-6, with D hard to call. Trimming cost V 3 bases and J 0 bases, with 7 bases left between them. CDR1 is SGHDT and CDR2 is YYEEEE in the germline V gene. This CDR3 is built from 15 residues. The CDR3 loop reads CASSYADSGANVLTF. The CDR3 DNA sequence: TGTGCCAGCAGCTATGCGGACTCTGGGGCCAACGTCCTGACTTTC.

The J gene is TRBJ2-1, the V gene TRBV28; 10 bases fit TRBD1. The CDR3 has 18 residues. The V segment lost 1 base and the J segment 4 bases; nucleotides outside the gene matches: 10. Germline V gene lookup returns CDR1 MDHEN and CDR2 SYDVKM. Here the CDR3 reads CASSLLRGGTGDYNEQFF. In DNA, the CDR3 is TGTGCCAGCAGTTTATTAAGGGGGGGGACAGGGGATTACAATGAGCAGTTCTTC.

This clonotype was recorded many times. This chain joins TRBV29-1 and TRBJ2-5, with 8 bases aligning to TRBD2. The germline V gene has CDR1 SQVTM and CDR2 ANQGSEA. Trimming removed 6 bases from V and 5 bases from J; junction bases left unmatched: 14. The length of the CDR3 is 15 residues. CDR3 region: CSVGSGGRLGETQYF. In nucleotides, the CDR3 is TGCAGCGTAGGCAGCGGGGGCCGATTGGGGGAGACCCAGTACTTC.

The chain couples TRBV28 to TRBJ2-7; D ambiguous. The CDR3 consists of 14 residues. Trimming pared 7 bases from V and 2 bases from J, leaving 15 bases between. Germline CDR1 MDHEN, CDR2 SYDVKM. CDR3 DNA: TGTGCCAGCACCCGCCCGGTGGGCACCTACGAGCAGTACTTC. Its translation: CASTRPVGTYEQYF. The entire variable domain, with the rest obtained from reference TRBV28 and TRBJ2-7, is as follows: DVKVTQSSRYLVKRTGEKVFLECVQDMDHENMFWYRQDPGLGLRLIYFSYDVKMKEKGDIPEGYSVSREKKERFSLILESASTNQTSMYLCASTRPVGTYEQYFGPGTRLTVT.

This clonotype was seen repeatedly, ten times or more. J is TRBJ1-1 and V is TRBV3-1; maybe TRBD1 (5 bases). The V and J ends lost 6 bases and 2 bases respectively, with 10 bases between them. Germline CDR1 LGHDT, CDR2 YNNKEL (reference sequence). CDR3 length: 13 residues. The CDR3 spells CASSSDRNTEAFF. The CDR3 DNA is TGTGCCAGCAGTTCCGACAGAAACACTGAAGCTTTCTTT.

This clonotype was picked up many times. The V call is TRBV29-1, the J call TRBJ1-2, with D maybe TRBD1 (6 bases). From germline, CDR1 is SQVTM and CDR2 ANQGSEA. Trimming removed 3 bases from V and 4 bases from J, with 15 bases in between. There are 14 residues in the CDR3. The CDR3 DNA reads TGCAGCGTTGAGGGGGCGGGGTGGGGCTATGGCTACACCTTC. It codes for CSVEGAGWGYGYTF. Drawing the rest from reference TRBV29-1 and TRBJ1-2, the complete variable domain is SAVISQKPSRDICQRGTSLTIQCQVDSQVTMMFWYRQQPGQSLTLIATANQGSEATYESGFVIDKFPISRPNLTFSTLTVSNMSPEDSSIYLCSVEGAGWGYGYTFGSGTRLTVV.

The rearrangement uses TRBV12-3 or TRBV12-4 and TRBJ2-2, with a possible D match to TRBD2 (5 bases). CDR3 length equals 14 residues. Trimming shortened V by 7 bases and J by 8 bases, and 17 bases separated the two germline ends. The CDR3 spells CASIWVDAGGELFF. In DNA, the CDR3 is TGTGCCAGCATTTGGGTGGATGCGGGTGGGGAGCTGTTTTTT.

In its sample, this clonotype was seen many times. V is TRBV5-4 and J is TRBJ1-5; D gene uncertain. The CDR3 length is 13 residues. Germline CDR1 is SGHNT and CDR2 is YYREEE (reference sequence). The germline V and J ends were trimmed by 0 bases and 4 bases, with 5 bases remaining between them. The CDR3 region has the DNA TGTGCCAGCAGCTTGGAACTAAATCAGCCCCAGCATTTT. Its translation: CASSLELNQPQHF.